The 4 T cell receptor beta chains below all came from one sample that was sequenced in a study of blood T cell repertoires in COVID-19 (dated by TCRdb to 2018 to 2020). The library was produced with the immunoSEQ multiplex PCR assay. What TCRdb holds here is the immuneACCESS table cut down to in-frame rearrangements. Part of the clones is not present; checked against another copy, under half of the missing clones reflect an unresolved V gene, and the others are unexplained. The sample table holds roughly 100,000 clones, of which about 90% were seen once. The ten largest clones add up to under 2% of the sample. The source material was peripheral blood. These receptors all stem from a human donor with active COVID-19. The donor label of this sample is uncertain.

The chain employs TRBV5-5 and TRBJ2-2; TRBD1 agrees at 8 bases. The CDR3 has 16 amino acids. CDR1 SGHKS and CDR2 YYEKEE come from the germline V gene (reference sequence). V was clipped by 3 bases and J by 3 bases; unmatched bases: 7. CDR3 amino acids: CASSWADRAHTGELFF. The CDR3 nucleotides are TGTGCCAGCAGCTGGGCGGACAGGGCGCACACCGGGGAGCTGTTTTTT.

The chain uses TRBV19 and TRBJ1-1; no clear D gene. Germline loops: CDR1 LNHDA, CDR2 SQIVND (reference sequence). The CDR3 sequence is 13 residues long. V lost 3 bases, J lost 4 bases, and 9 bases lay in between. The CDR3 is CASSIRVGTEAFF. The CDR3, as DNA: TGTGCCAGTAGTATCCGGGTGGGCACTGAAGCTTTCTTT. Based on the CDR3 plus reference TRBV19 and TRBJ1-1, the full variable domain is DGGITQSPKYLFRKEGQNVTLSCEQNLNHDAMYWYRQDPGQGLRLIYYSQIVNDFQKGDIAEGYSVSREKKESFPLTVTSAQKNPTAFYLCASSIRVGTEAFFGQGTRLTVV.

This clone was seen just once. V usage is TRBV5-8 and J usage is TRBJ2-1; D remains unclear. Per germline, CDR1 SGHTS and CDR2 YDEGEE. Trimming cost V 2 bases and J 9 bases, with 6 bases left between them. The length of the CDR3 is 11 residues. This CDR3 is CASSLGAEQFF. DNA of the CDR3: TGTGCCAGCAGCTTAGGAGCTGAGCAGTTCTTC.

The CDR3 loop is CASSQDDRGYEQYF. CDR3 DNA sequence: TGTGCCAGCAGCCAAGATGACAGGGGTTACGAGCAGTACTTC. This chain uses TRBV3-1 (or the pseudogene TRBV3-2) with TRBJ2-7; 8 bases align to TRBD1. V was clipped by 0 bases and J by 4 bases; unmatched bases: 2. CDR3 length equals 14 residues. The germline gives CDR1 LGHDT, CDR2 YNNKEL (reference sequence).